The 22 T cell receptor beta chains in this list originate from one sample, sequenced in a study of blood T cell repertoires in COVID-19 (dated by TCRdb to 2020 to 2021). Library prep was done by the immunoSEQ multiplex PCR assay. The clones in this table, taken by TCRdb from immuneACCESS, are in-frame only. Not every clone is retained; where verified, under half of the shortfall comes from an unresolved V gene, and the cause of the rest is unknown. This sample is represented by roughly 250,000 clones; about 76% of them were singletons. Together, the top ten hold just under 3% of the sample. The sample consisted of peripheral blood. These receptors were collected from a woman aged 55-69 years with active or convalescent COVID-19.

V usage is TRBV3-1 (or the pseudogene TRBV3-2) and J usage is TRBJ2-3; 9 nucleotides line up with TRBD2. Germline assignment: CDR1 LGHDT and CDR2 YNNKEL (reference sequence). The CDR3 consists of 18 residues. The junction had 9 bases not matched to a gene; V was cut back by 1 base and J by 1 base. CDR3 in amino acids: CASSQGLAVQGGTDTQYF. CDR3 nucleotides: TGTGCCAGCAGCCAAGGACTAGCGGTCCAGGGGGGCACAGATACGCAGTATTTT.

The CDR3: CASRALGSGANVLTF. DNA for the CDR3: TGTGCCAGCCGAGCGCTCGGCTCTGGGGCCAACGTCCTGACTTTC. V is TRBV2 and J is TRBJ2-6; D remains ambiguous. V lost 8 bases to trimming and J lost 0 bases, with 11 bases between them. This CDR3 is built from 15 residues. Germline V lookup: CDR1 SNHLY, CDR2 FYNNEI.

As to this clone: One end of the junction varies from germline; a read error may be responsible. V gene TRBV10-3 combines with J gene TRBJ1-3; D unclear. This CDR3 spans 11 amino acids. CDR1 ENHRY and CDR2 SYGVKD come from the germline V gene. This chain's CDR3 is CAITETSTIYF. The CDR3 DNA sequence: TGTGCCATCACTGAGACTTCCACCATATATTTT.

V gene TRBV7-3 combines with J gene TRBJ2-5; TRBD2 matches at 13 bases. CDR3 size: 15 residues. Germline V lookup: CDR1 SGHTA, CDR2 FQGTGA. V lost 5 bases, J lost 1 base, and 1 base stayed unmatched. This CDR3 is CASSGLAGAQETQYF. The CDR3 DNA reads as TGTGCCAGCAGCGGACTAGCGGGGGCCCAAGAGACCCAGTACTTC.

This chain links TRBV5-1 with TRBJ1-2; 7 bases match TRBD1. The CDR3 has 14 residues. V trimming: 1 base; J trimming: 6 bases; junction bases outside the gene matches: 6. Germline V gives CDR1 SGHRS, CDR2 YFSETQ. In DNA form, the CDR3 reads TGCGCCAGCAGCTTGAATACAGGGGATGATGGCTACACCTTC. Residues: CASSLNTGDDGYTF.

The rearrangement joins TRBV10-2 to TRBJ2-7; 7 positions match TRBD1. Germline V gene data show CDR1 as WSHSY and CDR2 as SAAADI. J was trimmed by 0 bases and V by 5 bases; bases with no gene match: 7. The CDR3 covers 15 residues. The CDR3 sequence is CASSSTGQLSYEQYF. The CDR3 DNA sequence: TGCGCCAGCAGTTCGACGGGACAGCTCTCCTACGAGCAGTACTTC.

The V gene is TRBV4-1, the J gene TRBJ1-2; TRBD1 matches 8 bases. V was pared by 3 bases and J by 3 bases, with 12 bases of the junction left unmatched. The germline gives CDR1 MGHRA, CDR2 YSYEKL. This CDR3 is 17 amino acids long. The CDR3 loop is CASSQGNGQGQDYGYTF. The CDR3 DNA sequence: TGCGCCAGCAGCCAGGGGAATGGACAGGGTCAGGACTATGGCTACACCTTC.

The chain couples TRBV10-3 to TRBJ1-5; the match to TRBD1 covers 8 bases. The CDR3 runs 14 residues. Per the germline V gene, CDR1 is ENHRY and CDR2 is SYGVKD. J gave up 5 bases and V 11 bases, and 11 bases lay outside the gene matches. Here the CDR3 reads CAARPGQADQPQHF. As DNA, the CDR3 is TGTGCCGCGAGACCGGGACAGGCTGATCAGCCCCAGCATTTT.

This clone was seen repeatedly, ten times or more. The genes are TRBV2 and TRBJ1-3, with TRBD1 matching 7 bases. The CDR3 loop spans 17 amino acids. Germline V CDR1 and CDR2: SNHLY, FYNNEI. Trimming took 0 bases from V and 4 from J; bases not matched to a gene: 9. CDR3 loop: CASSEARQTGPGNTIYF. The CDR3 DNA reads as TGTGCCAGCAGTGAAGCGCGCCAGACAGGGCCGGGAAACACCATATATTTT. Full variable domain (remainder filled in from reference TRBV2 and TRBJ1-3): EPEVTQTPSHQVTQMGQEVILRCVPISNHLYFYWYRQILGQKVEFLVSFYNNEISEKSEIFDDQFSVERPDGSNFTLKIRSTKLEDSAMYFCASSEARQTGPGNTIYFGEGSWLTVV.

This sequence joins TRBV10-3 and TRBJ1-5, with no clear D. Trimming pared 3 bases from V and 4 bases from J, leaving 7 bases between. The CDR3 is 13 residues long. CDR1 is ENHRY and CDR2 is SYGVKD in the germline V gene. CDR3 sequence: CAISDGINQPQHF. CDR3 nucleotides: TGTGCCATCAGTGACGGTATAAATCAGCCCCAGCATTTT.

The chain has TRBV20-1 and TRBJ2-7, with a possible D match to TRBD1 (5 bases). This CDR3 is 14 amino acids long. Trimming shortened V by 3 bases and J by 4 bases, and 16 bases separated the two germline ends. CDR1 is DFQATT, CDR2 SNEGSKA, per germline (reference sequence). Here the CDR3 DNA reads TGCAGTGCTAGTCGGTTCCAGGGTGGGTACGAGCAGTACTTC. This sequence encodes CSASRFQGGYEQYF.

This sequence joins TRBV3-1 (or the pseudogene TRBV3-2) and TRBJ2-6; maybe TRBD1 (5 bases). The CDR3 covers 13 residues. Germline CDR1 is LGHDT and CDR2 is YNNKEL (reference sequence). V was pared by 6 bases and J by 6 bases, with 9 bases between. The CDR3 bases are TGTGCCAGCAGGGGGCTTCCGGCCAACGTCCTGACTTTC. It encodes CASRGLPANVLTF.

A few counts support this clone. This chain links TRBV7-9 with TRBJ2-2; a possible D gene is TRBD1 (5 bases). There are 15 residues in the CDR3. V was pared by 4 bases and J by 1 base, with 10 bases between. CDR1 is SEHNR, CDR2 FQNEAQ, per germline (reference sequence). CDR3 in DNA: TGTGCCAGCAGCTCCCAGGGCTGGAACACCGGGGAGCTGTTTTTT. It encodes CASSSQGWNTGELFF.

The chain has TRBV4-2 and TRBJ2-1; D is unclear. V was cut by 3 bases and J by 9 bases, with 9 bases left in between. CDR1 LGHNA and CDR2 YNFKEQ come from the germline V gene. CDR3 length: 12 amino acids. The CDR3 coding sequence is TGTGCCAGCAGCCAGGGCCTGCTTGAGCAGTTCTTC. This codes for CASSQGLLEQFF.

The chain joins TRBV5-1 to TRBJ1-1; D not resolved. V lost 7 bases, J lost 3 bases, and 10 bases lay in between. The CDR3 has 12 residues. The germline V gene has CDR1 SGHRS and CDR2 YFSETQ. The CDR3 DNA follows: TGCGCCAGCCGATTAGCGGACACTGAAGCTTTCTTT. It specifies CASRLADTEAFF.

The V gene is TRBV20-1, the J gene TRBJ2-1; TRBD2 is a possible D gene (6 bases). Germline CDR1 is DFQATT and CDR2 is SNEGSKA (reference sequence). Trimming stripped 6 bases from V and 7 bases from J, with 10 bases between. This CDR3 has 11 amino acids. CDR3 in amino acids: CSASGVNEQFF. The DNA for the CDR3 is TGCAGTGCATCGGGGGTTAATGAGCAGTTCTTC.

The chain couples TRBV7-2 to TRBJ1-3, with D uncertain. Per germline, CDR1 SGHTA and CDR2 FQGNSA. Trimming removed 1 base at V and 0 bases at J, with 7 bases between. The CDR3 is 15 amino acids. The CDR3 coding sequence is TGTGCCAGCAGCTTAGATCCAGGCTCTGGAAACACCATATATTTT. It encodes CASSLDPGSGNTIYF.

The V call is TRBV7-8, the J call TRBJ1-1; D is ambiguous. CDR1 is SGHVS and CDR2 is FQNEAQ in the germline V gene. V was clipped by 1 base and J by 2 bases, with 8 bases between them. The length of the CDR3 is 14 residues. As DNA, the CDR3 is TGTGCCAGCAGCTTAGTACCGCGTAACACTGAAGCTTTCTTT. Its protein product is CASSLVPRNTEAFF.

The J gene is TRBJ1-1, the V gene TRBV6-5; TRBD1 might be the D (5 bases). Deletions cut 0 bases from V and 1 base from J, with 12 bases between. The CDR3 has 16 amino acids. The germline V gene encodes CDR1 MNHEY and CDR2 SVGAGI. The DNA for the CDR3 is TGTGCCAGCAGTTACTCGTCAGGGTTGGGGAACACTGAAGCTTTCTTT. This gives the protein CASSYSSGLGNTEAFF.

The chain couples TRBV3-1 (or the pseudogene TRBV3-2) to TRBJ2-5; 7 nucleotides line up with TRBD2. Losses at the gene ends were 0 bases for V and 2 bases for J; bases not matched to a gene: 3. The CDR3 loop spans 15 amino acids. Germline CDR1 is LGHDT and CDR2 is YNNKEL (reference sequence). The CDR3 protein is CASSQDSRGQETQYF. DNA of the CDR3: TGTGCCAGCAGCCAAGATTCGCGGGGGCAAGAGACCCAGTACTTC.

The chain joins TRBV6-2 or TRBV6-3 to TRBJ1-3; D is uncertain. Trimming removed 5 bases at V and 1 base at J, with 6 bases between. Germline-derived CDR1 and CDR2 are MNHEY and SVGEGT. The CDR3 covers 13 residues. As DNA, the CDR3 is TGTGCCAGCAGTGCGGAGTCTGGAAACACCATATATTTT. As protein: CASSAESGNTIYF.

CDR3 bases: TGTGCCAGCAAAAGAGGACTAGCGGGAATTGGCCATGAGCAGTTCTTC. Translating gives CASKRGLAGIGHEQFF. The chain employs TRBV9 and TRBJ2-1, with TRBD2 identical over 12 bases. Unmatched junction bases numbered 12, after V lost 6 bases and J lost 8 bases. Germline-derived CDR1 and CDR2 are SGDLS and YYNGEE. The CDR3 is 16 amino acids.